This T cell receptor (beta chain) was captured by sequencing in a study of response to subunit inactivated influenza vaccine. The length of the CDR3 is 15 residues. Germline V gene lookup returns CDR1 SGHRS and CDR2 YFSETQ. With 4 bases removed from V and 0 bases from J, the gap between germline ends came to 11 bases. Study conclusions and caveats: Few new T cells, the authors suggested, are recruited by each seasonal influenza vaccination.

One entry per CDR3 protein, called by TCRdb with MiXCR from the RT-PCR reads. This sample has fewer than 250,000 distinct CDR3 sequences, with approximately 14% found just once. A note on this clonotype: Its antigen remains unknown.

This sequence was found in a man over 45 who received an inactivated influenza vaccine. The source material was CD8+ T cells sorted from PBMCs, sampled 4 to 6 days after vaccination. V is TRBV5-1 and J is TRBJ2-1; perhaps TRBD1 as D (6 bases). The CDR3 coding sequence is TGCGCCAGCAGCGGAACAGGGTCCTCCTACAATGAGCAGTTCTTC. Protein sequence: CASSGTGSSYNEQFF.